The 32 T cell receptor beta chains reported below all come from one sample, sequenced in a study of blood T cells in healthy people across ages. Sample-barcoded 5' priming and a J-beta primer mix drove a second PCR of about 7 to 12 cycles. Via MiXCR, TCRdb re-called the 5' RACE reads, giving one row per CDR3 protein. This table holds over 1,300,000 distinct CDR3 sequences, roughly 59% found once. Sequencing was performed on blood. These receptors were taken from a man in his late teens or twenties in good health.

The CDR3 loop reads CASSLHDNVGRTQHF. For the CDR3, the DNA is TGTGCCAGCAGTTTACACGACAACGTCGGTAGGACCCAGCATTTT. This chain connects TRBV28 to TRBJ1-5; D unresolved. Germline V gene lookup returns CDR1 MDHEN and CDR2 SYDVKM. The CDR3 length is 15 residues. V shed 2 bases and J shed 11 bases, with 19 bases lying between them. The full variable domain, in which reference TRBV28 and TRBJ1-5 provide the parts outside the CDR3, is DVKVTQSSRYLVKRTGEKVFLECVQDMDHENMFWYRQDPGLGLRLIYFSYDVKMKEKGDIPEGYSVSREKKERFSLILESASTNQTSMYLCASSLHDNVGRTQHFGDGTRLSIL.

This clonotype was seen a few times. The gene calls are TRBV28 and TRBJ2-5; tentatively, D is TRBD1 (5 bases). Trimming removed 1 base from V and 5 bases from J, with 11 bases in between. The CDR3 consists of 14 residues. The germline V gene has CDR1 MDHEN and CDR2 SYDVKM. The CDR3 DNA is TGTGCCAGCAGTTTATTGCAGGGATGGGAGACCCAGTACTTC. Its translation is CASSLLQGWETQYF.

Only a few counts were recorded for this clonotype. The chain uses TRBV7-9 and TRBJ1-2, with D possibly being TRBD1 (6 bases). CDR1 and CDR2 from the germline V gene are SEHNR and FQNEAQ (reference sequence). The V end lost 5 bases, the J end lost 4 bases, and 17 bases lay between the germline ends. CDR3 length: 15 residues. CDR3 nucleotide sequence: TGTGCCAGCAGCCATAGGGCAGGGGACGTCTATGGCTACACCTTC. Residues: CASSHRAGDVYGYTF.

The chain recombines TRBV27 with TRBJ2-5; D tentatively reads TRBD1 or TRBD2 (5 bases each). This CDR3 is built from 14 residues. Germline V gene lookup returns CDR1 MNHEY and CDR2 SMNVEV (reference sequence). With 4 bases removed from V and 4 bases from J, the gap between germline ends came to 13 bases. CDR3 protein: CASSSRGNSETQYF. For the CDR3, the DNA is TGTGCCAGCAGTTCCCGGGGCAACTCAGAGACCCAGTACTTC.

In its sample, this clonotype was seen once. J is TRBJ2-3 and V is TRBV4-1, with no clear D. This CDR3 is 15 amino acids long. The V and J ends lost 3 bases and 6 bases respectively, with 16 bases between them. Germline V gene lookup returns CDR1 MGHRA and CDR2 YSYEKL. The CDR3 sequence: CASSQDGRVSDTQYF. The CDR3 bases are TGCGCCAGCAGCCAGGACGGACGGGTTTCGGATACGCAGTATTTT.

The chain joins TRBV27 to TRBJ1-2, with TRBD1 matching 7 bases. The CDR3 runs to 14 residues. V was pared by 3 bases and J by 8 bases, with 9 bases of the junction left unmatched. CDR1 is MNHEY, CDR2 SMNVEV, per germline (reference sequence). The CDR3 region is CASSLKGARRGYTF. In DNA form, the CDR3 reads TGTGCCAGCAGTTTGAAGGGGGCGCGACGGGGCTACACCTTC.

V usage is TRBV19 and J usage is TRBJ2-4; 8 bases map to TRBD2. The CDR3 spans 17 residues. The trim removed 3 bases at V and 5 bases at J, leaving 12 bases unmatched. Germline values: CDR1 LNHDA, CDR2 SQIVND (reference sequence). This CDR3 is CASSINRVGRAQNIQYF. Here the CDR3 DNA reads TGTGCCAGTAGTATTAACCGGGTCGGGAGGGCCCAAAACATTCAGTACTTC.

Of note for this clonotype: One end of the junction varies from germline; a read error may be responsible. The chain joins TRBV9 to TRBJ1-2, with D hard to call. Germline assignment: CDR1 SGDLS and CDR2 YYNGEE. The CDR3 consists of 14 residues. The CDR3 nucleotides read TGTGTCAGCACCCCCGGAGCGATCGGGGAGGGCTACACCTTC. Its translation: CVSTPGAIGEGYTF.

The chain joins TRBV10-3 to TRBJ2-3, with 14 bases identical to TRBD2. Germline-derived CDR1 and CDR2 are ENHRY and SYGVKD. Germline trimming cut 3 bases from V and 5 bases from J; bases unmatched to any gene: 10. CDR3 length equals 18 residues. Here the CDR3 reads CAISDLIGTSGGIDTQYF. CDR3 coding DNA: TGTGCCATCAGTGATCTCATCGGGACTAGCGGGGGAATAGATACGCAGTATTTT.

CDR3 coding DNA: TGCAGCGTTCGAACAGGGGGGGATACGCAGTATTTT. Its protein is CSVRTGGDTQYF. This chain joins TRBV29-1 and TRBJ2-3; 8 nucleotides align to TRBD1. The CDR3 loop spans 12 amino acids. The trim removed 5 bases at V and 6 bases at J, leaving 4 bases unmatched. The germline V gene encodes CDR1 SQVTM and CDR2 ANQGSEA.

The chain is built from TRBV7-2 and TRBJ1-6; a possible D gene is TRBD1 (5 bases). V was clipped by 3 bases and J by 9 bases, with 9 bases between them. Germline V gives CDR1 SGHTA, CDR2 FQGNSA. This CDR3 region has 13 residues. The CDR3 nucleotides read TGTGCCAGCAGCTTGGAGAGGGGTTCACCCCTCCACTTT. This sequence encodes CASSLERGSPLHF.

This clonotype was recorded only once. The CDR3 is CASSQRVGGTGKDTQYF. Here the CDR3 DNA reads TGTGCCAGCAGCCAACGGGTCGGTGGGACGGGGAAAGATACGCAGTATTTT. V and J are TRBV7-9 and TRBJ2-3, with D possibly being TRBD1 or TRBD2 (5 bases each). Trimming pared 5 bases from V and 5 bases from J, leaving 23 bases between. Per germline, CDR1 SEHNR and CDR2 FQNEAQ (reference sequence). This CDR3 is built from 17 residues.

Only one count was recorded for this clonotype. A much bigger clone sits one base away, suggesting this may be a read error. The chain combines TRBV7-8 with TRBJ2-5; TRBD1 agrees at 9 bases. The CDR3 extends over 15 amino acids. Germline V gene data show CDR1 as SGHVS and CDR2 as FQNEAQ. In DNA, the CDR3 is TGTGCCGGCAGCCTGGACAGGGGTTGGGAAGAGACCCAGTACTTC. Encoded protein: CAGSLDRGWEETQYF.

The CDR3 region has the DNA TGTGCCAGCAGCCAATACAACCTTCGGATGTACAATGAGCAGTACTTC. It is translated as CASSQYNLRMYNEQYF. The V gene is TRBV3-1, the J gene TRBJ2-1; D is unclear. The J call may be incorrect, as the DNA end agrees better with TRBJ2-7. The length of the CDR3 is 16 residues. Germline V gives CDR1 LGHDT, CDR2 YNNKEL (reference sequence).

V is TRBV6-2 or TRBV6-3 and J is TRBJ2-4, with 8 bases lining up with TRBD2. Judging by the DNA end, TRBJ2-7 fits better; the J call may be wrong. The CDR3 contains 17 residues. The germline CDR1 and CDR2 sequences are MNHEY and SVGEGT. The CDR3, as DNA: TGTGCCAGCAGTTACCCCAGAAGACCAACGGGAGGGTACGAGCAGTACTTC. The encoded protein is CASSYPRRPTGGYEQYF.

This clonotype has just one count. V and J are TRBV9 and TRBJ2-3; TRBD2 matches at 10 bases. The V and J ends lost 4 bases and 13 bases, in that order; junction bases with no gene match: 9. CDR1 and CDR2 from the germline V gene are SGDLS and YYNGEE. The CDR3 has 13 amino acids. CDR3 amino acids: CASSPGTSEREYF. CDR3 bases: TGTGCCAGCAGCCCTGGGACTAGCGAGAGGGAGTATTTT. The variable domain in full, with the rest retrieved from reference TRBV9 and TRBJ2-3, is DSGVTQTPKHLITATGQRVTLRCSPRSGDLSVYWYQQSLDQGLQFLIQYYNGEERAKGNILERFSAQQFPDLHSELNLSSLELGDSALYFCASSPGTSEREYFGPGTRLTVL.

A few counts support this clonotype. The gene calls are TRBV29-1 and TRBJ2-1, with D perhaps matching TRBD1 (5 bases). V lost 8 bases and J lost 9, with 17 bases in between. The CDR3 is 12 amino acids. Per the germline V gene, CDR1 is SQVTM and CDR2 is ANQGSEA. The CDR3 sequence: CSFYDSIGEQFF. CDR3 coding DNA: TGCAGCTTCTACGACAGTATCGGTGAGCAGTTCTTC.

This chain joins TRBV5-6 and TRBJ2-3, with D perhaps being TRBD1 or TRBD2 (5 bases each). Trimming took off 4 bases at V and 10 bases at J, with 19 bases between the two ends. There are 14 residues in the CDR3. Germline-derived CDR1 and CDR2 are SGHDT and YYEEEE. For the CDR3, the DNA is TGTGCCAGCAGCCCCGGGCCCGTTGGGACCCCGCAGTATTTT. Protein sequence: CASSPGPVGTPQYF.

This chain connects TRBV7-9 to TRBJ2-7; D possibly corresponds to TRBD2 (6 bases). TRBJ2-5 matches the DNA end more closely, so the J call is doubtful. The CDR3 contains 13 residues. Looked up from germline, CDR1 is SEHNR and CDR2 is FQNEAQ (reference sequence). CDR3 amino acids: CASSTGTLETQYF. For the CDR3, the DNA is TGTGCCAGCAGCACCGGGACTCTAGAGACCCAGTACTTC.

The chain has TRBV5-6 and TRBJ2-5; D is possibly TRBD1 (6 bases). The germline V and J ends were trimmed by 0 bases and 1 base, with 16 bases remaining between them. This CDR3 is 17 amino acids long. Germline assignment: CDR1 SGHDT and CDR2 YYEEEE. The CDR3 bases are TGTGCCAGCAGCTTGGGGGGGACAAACGGACCCCAAGAGACCCAGTACTTC. Its protein product is CASSLGGTNGPQETQYF. Full variable domain (missing parts from reference TRBV5-6 and TRBJ2-5): DAGVTQSPTHLIKTRGQQVTLRCSPKSGHDTVSWYQQALGQGPQFIFQYYEEEERQRGNFPDRFSGHQFPNYSSELNVNALLLGDSALYLCASSLGGTNGPQETQYFGPGTRLLVL.

The rearrangement links TRBV4-1 to TRBJ1-5, with D perhaps TRBD1 (6 bases). Between the trimmed V and J ends, which lost 4 bases and 3 bases, there was a span of 16 bases. From germline, CDR1 is MGHRA and CDR2 YSYEKL. This CDR3 has 16 amino acids. CDR3 residues: CASSLTGHVDNQPQHF. DNA of the CDR3: TGCGCCAGCAGCCTAACGGGACACGTAGACAATCAGCCCCAGCATTTT.

Regarding this clonotype: This CDR3 is missing its conserved last phenylalanine or tryptophan, likely due to a read error. The chain joins TRBV4-1 to TRBJ2-1; D possibly corresponds to TRBD2 (5 bases). V gave up 0 bases and J gave up 9 bases, with 12 bases separating them. Germline V gene lookup returns CDR1 MGHRA and CDR2 YSYEKL. The CDR3 sequence is 14 residues long. DNA for the CDR3: TGCGCCAGCAGCCAAGATGCTAGCCTCACTGAGCAGTTCCTC. Amino acids: CASSQDASLTEQFL.

This clonotype has more than one count but fewer than ten. This chain connects TRBV5-1 to TRBJ2-6; 7 nucleotides align to TRBD1. Germline values: CDR1 SGHRS, CDR2 YFSETQ. J gave up 2 bases and V 3 bases, and 5 bases lay outside the gene matches. The CDR3 loop spans 16 amino acids. The CDR3: CASSWVQGAGANVLTF. In DNA form, the CDR3 reads TGCGCCAGCAGCTGGGTCCAGGGGGCTGGGGCCAACGTCCTGACTTTC.

The chain links TRBV4-2 to TRBJ2-1, with 12 bases that match TRBD2. This CDR3 is built from 17 residues. The V and J ends lost 3 bases and 4 bases, in that order; junction bases with no gene match: 7. CDR1 and CDR2 from the germline V gene are LGHNA and YNFKEQ. CDR3 in amino acids: CASSHKAGTSGYNEQFF. The CDR3 DNA is TGTGCCAGCAGCCACAAGGCCGGGACTAGCGGGTACAATGAGCAGTTCTTC.

This rearrangement joins TRBV30 to TRBJ2-4; D perhaps matches TRBD2 (5 bases). The J call may not be correct, given that the DNA end is closer to TRBJ2-7. Germline CDR1 and CDR2: GTSNPN and SVGIG (reference sequence). The CDR3 has 14 residues. The CDR3, as DNA: TGTGCCTGGAGTGTCGGACTGGAAACCTCCGAGCAGTACTTC. Translation gives CAWSVGLETSEQYF.

The chain has TRBV6-6 and TRBJ1-1; TRBD1 is a possible D gene (5 bases). This CDR3 comprises 14 residues. Germline CDR1 is MNHNY and CDR2 is SVGAGI (reference sequence). V was trimmed by 5 bases and J by 0 bases, leaving 10 bases between them. The CDR3 loop is CASSRQNMNTEAFF. The CDR3 nucleotides are TGTGCCAGCAGTCGACAGAATATGAACACTGAAGCTTTCTTT.

With regard to this clonotype: Mismatch with germline at one junction end may stem from a read error. The genes are TRBV20-1 and TRBJ2-1, with TRBD2 matching 8 bases. The CDR3 contains 14 residues. Germline V CDR1 and CDR2: DFQATT, SNEGSKA (reference sequence). The CDR3 reads CGARGSPSGLTPFF. CDR3 DNA: TGCGGTGCTAGGGGTTCGCCTAGCGGGCTTACCCCGTTCTTC.

J is TRBJ2-3 and V is TRBV5-6; 11 bases are a match to TRBD2. The CDR3 is 17 residues long. With V trimmed by 4 bases and J by 3 bases, 10 bases remained unmatched. Per germline, CDR1 SGHDT and CDR2 YYEEEE. In DNA, the CDR3 is TGTGCCAGCAGCCCGGAACTAGCGGGAGATGAGACAGATACGCAGTATTTT. This gives the protein CASSPELAGDETDTQYF.

The CDR3 here is CASSSGRGLELAKNIQYF. The DNA for the CDR3 is TGTGCCAGCAGTTCGGGCAGGGGGCTTGAACTAGCCAAAAACATTCAGTACTTC. This chain uses TRBV6-2 or TRBV6-3 with TRBJ2-4, with 8 bases aligning to TRBD1. Germline CDR1 MNHEY, CDR2 SVGEGT. V was clipped by 4 bases and J by 0 bases; unmatched bases: 11. The CDR3 is 18 residues long.

V is TRBV7-2 and J is TRBJ2-1, with D unresolved. V lost 4 bases and J 10 bases, leaving 20 bases between the germline ends. Germline V gene sequence: CDR1 SGHTA, CDR2 FQGNSA. This CDR3 region has 15 residues. This CDR3 reads CASSSGTPDLYEQFF. In nucleotides, the CDR3 is TGTGCCAGCAGCTCCGGTACCCCGGATCTTTACGAGCAGTTCTTC.

This clonotype was observed a few times. The CDR3 sequence: CASSSAGAGVDYGYTF. CDR3 DNA: TGTGCCAGCAGCTCGGCCGGGGCAGGGGTCGACTATGGCTACACCTTC. This chain links TRBV12-3 or TRBV12-4 with TRBJ1-2, with D possibly being TRBD1 (6 bases). CDR3 length: 16 amino acids. The V gene lost 6 bases and the J gene lost 3 bases, with 20 bases spanning the gap.

The chain employs TRBV7-2 and TRBJ2-7; D might be TRBD1 or TRBD2, each matching 5 bases. The germline V gene has CDR1 SGHTA and CDR2 FQGNSA. CDR3 size: 12 residues. V lost 1 base and J 10 bases, leaving 11 bases between the germline ends. The CDR3 nucleotides are TGTGCCAGCAGCTTAGTTAGGGGACCCCAGTACTTC. Its protein is CASSLVRGPQYF.